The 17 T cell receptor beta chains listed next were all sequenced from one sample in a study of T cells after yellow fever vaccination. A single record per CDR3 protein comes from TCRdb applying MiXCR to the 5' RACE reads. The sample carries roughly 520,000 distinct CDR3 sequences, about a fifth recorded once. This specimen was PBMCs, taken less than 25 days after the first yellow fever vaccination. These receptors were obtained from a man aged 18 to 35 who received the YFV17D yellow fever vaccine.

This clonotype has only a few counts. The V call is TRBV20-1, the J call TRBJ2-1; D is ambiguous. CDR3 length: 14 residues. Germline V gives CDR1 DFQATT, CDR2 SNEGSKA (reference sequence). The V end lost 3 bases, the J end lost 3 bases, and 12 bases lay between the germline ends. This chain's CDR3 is CSASVQPYYNEQFF. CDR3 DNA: TGCAGTGCTAGCGTACAGCCCTACTACAATGAGCAGTTCTTC.

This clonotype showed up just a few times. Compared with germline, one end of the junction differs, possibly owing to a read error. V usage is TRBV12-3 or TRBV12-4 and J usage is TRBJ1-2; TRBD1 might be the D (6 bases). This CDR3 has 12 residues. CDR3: CASSTQRGELYF. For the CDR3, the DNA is TGTGCCAGCAGTACGCAAAGGGGGGAACTTTACTTC.

CDR3 sequence (DNA): TGTGCCAGCAGCCAAGATACAGGGGGCGAGCAGTACTTC. It encodes CASSQDTGGEQYF. The chain joins TRBV4-2 to TRBJ2-7, with TRBD1 matching over 8 bases. With 0 bases clipped from V and 6 bases from J, the junction kept 1 base outside the gene matches. Germline lookup yields CDR1 LGHNA and CDR2 YNFKEQ. The CDR3 covers 13 residues.

The DNA for the CDR3 is TGTGCCAGCAGTCCCCGGACTTTTTTGACCCAGTACTTC. It encodes CASSPRTFLTQYF. The chain employs TRBV27 and TRBJ2-5; D possibly corresponds to TRBD2 (5 bases). CDR3 length: 13 amino acids. V lost 5 bases, J lost 7 bases, and 14 bases lay in between. Germline lookup yields CDR1 MNHEY and CDR2 SMNVEV (reference sequence).

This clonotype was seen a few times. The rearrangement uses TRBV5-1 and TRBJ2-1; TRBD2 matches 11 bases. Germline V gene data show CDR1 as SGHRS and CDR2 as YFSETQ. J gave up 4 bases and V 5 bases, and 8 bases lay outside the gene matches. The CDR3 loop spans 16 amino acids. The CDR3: CASSLPLAGEYNEQFF. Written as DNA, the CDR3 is TGCGCCAGCAGTTTACCACTAGCGGGGGAGTACAATGAGCAGTTCTTC.

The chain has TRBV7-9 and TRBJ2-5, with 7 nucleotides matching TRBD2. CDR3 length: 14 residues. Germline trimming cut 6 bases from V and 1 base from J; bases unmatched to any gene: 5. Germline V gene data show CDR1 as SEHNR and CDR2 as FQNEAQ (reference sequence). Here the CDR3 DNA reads TGTGCCAGCAGGCCAGCGGGATTCCAAGAGACCCAGTACTTC. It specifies CASRPAGFQETQYF.

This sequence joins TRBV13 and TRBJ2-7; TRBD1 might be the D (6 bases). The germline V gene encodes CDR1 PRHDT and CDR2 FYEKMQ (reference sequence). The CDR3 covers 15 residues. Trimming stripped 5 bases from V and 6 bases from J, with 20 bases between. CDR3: CASSRRQVRWGEQYF. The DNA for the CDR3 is TGTGCCAGCAGCCGACGACAGGTGCGGTGGGGCGAGCAGTACTTC.

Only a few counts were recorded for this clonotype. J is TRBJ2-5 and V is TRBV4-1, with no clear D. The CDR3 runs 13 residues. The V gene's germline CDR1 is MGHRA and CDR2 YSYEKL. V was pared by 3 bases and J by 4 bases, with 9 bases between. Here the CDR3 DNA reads TGCGCCAGCAGCCAGACTCCTGGAGAGACCCAGTACTTC. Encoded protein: CASSQTPGETQYF.

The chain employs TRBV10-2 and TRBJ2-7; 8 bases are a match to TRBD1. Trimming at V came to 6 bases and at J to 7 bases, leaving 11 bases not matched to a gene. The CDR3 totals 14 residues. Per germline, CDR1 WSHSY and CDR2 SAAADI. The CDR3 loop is CASSPGQALREQYF. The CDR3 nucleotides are TGCGCCAGCAGCCCGGGACAGGCTCTTAGGGAGCAGTACTTC.

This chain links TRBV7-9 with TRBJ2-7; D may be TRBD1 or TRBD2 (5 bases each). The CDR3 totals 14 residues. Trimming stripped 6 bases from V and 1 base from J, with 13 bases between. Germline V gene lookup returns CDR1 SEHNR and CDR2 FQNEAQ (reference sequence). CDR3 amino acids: CASSFRDRSYEQYV. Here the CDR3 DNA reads TGTGCCAGCAGTTTCCGGGACCGATCCTACGAGCAGTACGTC.

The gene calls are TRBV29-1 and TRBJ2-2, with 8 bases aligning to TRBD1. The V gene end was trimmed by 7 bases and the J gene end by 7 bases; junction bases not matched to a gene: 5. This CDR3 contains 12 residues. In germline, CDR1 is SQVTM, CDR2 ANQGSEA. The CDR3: CSARTGFGELFF. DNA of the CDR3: TGCAGCGCCCGGACAGGGTTCGGGGAGCTGTTTTTT.

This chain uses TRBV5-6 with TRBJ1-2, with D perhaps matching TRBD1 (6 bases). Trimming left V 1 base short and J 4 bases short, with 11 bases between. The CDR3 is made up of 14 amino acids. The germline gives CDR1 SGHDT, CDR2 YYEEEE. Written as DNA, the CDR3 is TGTGCCAGCAGCTTGCTTACAGGGATCTATGGCTACACCTTC. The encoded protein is CASSLLTGIYGYTF.

CDR3 residues: CASSPPMRNPYEQYF. The CDR3, as DNA: TGTGCCAGCTCACCACCGATGAGGAATCCCTACGAGCAGTACTTC. V is TRBV18 and J is TRBJ2-7; D remains ambiguous. V shed 0 bases and J shed 2 bases, with 11 bases lying between them. This CDR3 is built from 15 residues. Germline loops: CDR1 KGHSH, CDR2 LQKENI.

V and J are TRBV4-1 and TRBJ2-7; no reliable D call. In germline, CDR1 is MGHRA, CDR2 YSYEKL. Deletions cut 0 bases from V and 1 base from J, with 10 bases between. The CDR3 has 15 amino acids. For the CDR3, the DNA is TGCGCCAGCAGCCAAGAAGGCCAGTATTCCTACGAGCAGTACTTC. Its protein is CASSQEGQYSYEQYF.

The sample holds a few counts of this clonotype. The CDR3 spells CASSLPQGEGYEQYF. The CDR3 DNA reads as TGTGCCAGCAGCTTACCCCAGGGGGAGGGCTACGAGCAGTACTTC. This chain joins TRBV11-2 and TRBJ2-7, with D perhaps assigned TRBD1 or TRBD2 (7 bases each). CDR3 length: 15 amino acids. Between the trimmed V and J ends, which lost 2 bases and 3 bases, there was a span of 14 bases. Germline V lookup: CDR1 SGHAT, CDR2 FQNNGV.

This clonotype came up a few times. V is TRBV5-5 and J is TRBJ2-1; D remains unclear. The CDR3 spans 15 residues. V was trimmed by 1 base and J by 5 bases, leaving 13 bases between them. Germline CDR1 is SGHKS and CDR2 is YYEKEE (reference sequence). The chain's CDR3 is CASSLYPRTDNEQFF. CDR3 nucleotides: TGTGCCAGCAGCTTGTATCCCAGGACGGACAATGAGCAGTTCTTC.

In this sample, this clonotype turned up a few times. The CDR3 is CSAREGQVLNTEAFF. CDR3 DNA: TGCAGTGCTAGAGAGGGGCAGGTCTTGAACACTGAAGCTTTCTTT. The chain combines TRBV20-1 with TRBJ1-1; TRBD1 is a possible D gene (5 bases). Trimming shortened V by 0 bases and J by 0 bases, and 11 bases separated the two germline ends. Germline-derived CDR1 and CDR2 are DFQATT and SNEGSKA (reference sequence). The CDR3 covers 15 residues.